What follows describes a single T cell receptor (beta chain). Germline V gene sequence: CDR1 MGHRA, CDR2 YSYEKL. V lost 6 bases and J lost 2; bases outside the gene matches: 2. This CDR3 spans 15 amino acids. This sample was taken from a study of technical replicates of blood from several donors. Sequenced by immunoSEQ multiplex PCR; TCRdb stores in-frame clones only, minus some. The sample holds 74,000 or so clones, about 96% seen once. V gene TRBV4-1 combines with J gene TRBJ2-3; 13 nucleotides align to TRBD2. The sequence was collected from a human donor in good health. Sequenced material: T cells isolated from PBMCs. CDR3 DNA: TGCGCCAGCAGGGGACTAGCGGGAATCACAGATACGCAGTATTTT. Residues: CASRGLAGITDTQYF.